The table lists the clone carrying this T cell receptor (beta chain) with a few counts. A read error may produce the germline difference seen at one junction end. This entry belongs to a study of blood T cells in healthy people across ages. The germline V gene encodes CDR1 SGHRS and CDR2 YFSETQ. CDR3 length: 14 residues. Using a J-beta primer mix together with a sample-barcoded 5' primer, a second PCR was run for roughly 6 to 12 cycles. TCRdb ran MiXCR on the 5' RACE reads and lists one entry per CDR3 protein. The sample includes hundreds of thousands of distinct CDR3 sequences, roughly 21% of them seen just once.

This clonotype originated in a man between 65 and 85 years old in good health. What was sequenced was blood. The chain is built from TRBV5-1 and TRBJ2-5, with D possibly being TRBD2 (6 bases). Gene TRBJ2-7 matches the end of the DNA better, so the J call may be wrong. The CDR3 nucleotides are TGCGCCAGCAGGTTGGGGACGGGGGACTACGAGCAGTACTTC. It codes for CASRLGTGDYEQYF.